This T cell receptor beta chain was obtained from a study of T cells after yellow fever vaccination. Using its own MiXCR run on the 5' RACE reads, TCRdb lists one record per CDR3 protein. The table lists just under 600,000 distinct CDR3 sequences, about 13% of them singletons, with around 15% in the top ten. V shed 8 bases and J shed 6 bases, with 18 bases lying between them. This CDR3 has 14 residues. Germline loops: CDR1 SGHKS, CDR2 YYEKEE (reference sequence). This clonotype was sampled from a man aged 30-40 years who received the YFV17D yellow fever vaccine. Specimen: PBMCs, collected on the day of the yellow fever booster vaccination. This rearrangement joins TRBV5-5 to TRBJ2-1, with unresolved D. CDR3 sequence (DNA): TGTGCCAGGAGCCCCAGGCTCCTCGGCAATGAGCAGTTCTTC. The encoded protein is CARSPRLLGNEQFF.